This entry lists 14 T cell receptor beta chains sequenced from one sample in a study of spatial heterogeneity in lung cancer. The time point here: sample taken at primary tumor resection. Broader study findings: For expanded intratumoral alpha and beta TCRs, counts tracked tumor mutation counts.

Antigen specificity for these receptors is unknown. TCRdb reprocessed the 5' RACE reads via MiXCR and lists one record per CDR3 protein. The sample has 1,500 or so distinct CDR3 sequences, 15% to 18% seen once. Sequencing used lung tumor tissue, obtained at surgery. All receptors derive from a male donor with early-stage non-small cell lung cancer.

This clonotype is labeled medium-sized. Since the library was made to target alpha chains, this beta chain is a stray read and its abundance is not meaningful. CDR3 region: CASSFQSSTEAFF. DNA of the CDR3: TGTGCCAGCAGCTTTCAAAGTAGCACTGAAGCTTTCTTT. The V gene is TRBV11-2, the J gene TRBJ1-1; no definite D call. There are 13 residues in the CDR3. V shed 3 bases and J shed 4 bases, with 9 bases lying between them. CDR1 is SGHAT and CDR2 is FQNNGV in the germline V gene.

In its sample, this clonotype was seen a few times. This beta chain represents an off-target read in a library built for alpha chains; its size is of limited meaning. The chain recombines TRBV5-4 with TRBJ2-3, with a tentative D call TRBD2 (6 bases). Trimming pared 5 bases from V and 0 bases from J, leaving 13 bases between. Germline CDR1 is SGHNT and CDR2 is YYREEE (reference sequence). The length of the CDR3 is 15 residues. CDR3 nucleotides: TGTGCCAGCAGGGGGGACTTGCGAAGCACAGATACGCAGTATTTT. Its translation is CASRGDLRSTDTQYF.

This clonotype counts as medium-sized (0.01 to 0.1%). Because this beta chain is a stray read in a library intended to capture alpha chains, its abundance should not be given much weight. CDR3 coding DNA: TGTGCCAGCAGCGGGTGGGATAATGAAAAACTGTTTTTT. Translation: CASSGWDNEKLFF. V is TRBV7-3 and J is TRBJ1-4, with D unclear. Trimming pared 5 bases from V and 4 bases from J, leaving 8 bases between. The CDR3 spans 13 residues. Germline CDR1 is SGHTA and CDR2 is FQGTGA.

A remark on this clonotype: Since the library was made to target alpha chains, this beta chain is a stray read and its abundance is not meaningful. V and J are TRBV7-2 and TRBJ2-7; D remains unclear. The CDR3 spans 13 residues. The V and J ends lost 5 bases and 5 bases respectively, with 13 bases between them. Looked up from germline, CDR1 is SGHTA and CDR2 is FQGNSA. The CDR3 region is CASSRVLRDEQYF. As DNA, the CDR3 is TGTGCCAGCAGCCGGGTCCTTCGGGACGAGCAGTACTTC. The entire variable domain, with the rest obtained from reference TRBV7-2 and TRBJ2-7, is as follows: GAGVSQSPSNKVTEKGKDVELRCDPISGHTALYWYRQSLGQGLEFLIYFQGNSAPDKSGLPSDRFSAERTGGSVSTLTIQRTQQEDSAVYLCASSRVLRDEQYFGPGTRLTVT.

This clonotype counts as medium-sized. Relative to the germline gene, one junction end is altered; a read error may explain this. Little can be read into the size of this beta chain, an off-target read in a library designed for alpha chains. This sequence joins TRBV5-1 and TRBJ2-7; TRBD1 aligns across 8 bases. This CDR3 comprises 12 residues. The germline CDR1 and CDR2 sequences are SGHRS and YFSETQ. The CDR3 loop is CASSLGQGLQSF. The CDR3 nucleotides read TGCGCCAGCAGCCTCGGACAGGGCCTTCAATCCTTC. The whole variable domain, filled in from reference TRBV5-1 and TRBJ2-7, reads KAGVTQTPRYLIKTRGQQVTLSCSPISGHRSVSWYQQTPGQGLQFLFEYFSETQRNKGNFPGRFSGRQFSNSRSEMNVSTLELGDSALYLCASSLGQGLQSFGPGTRLTVT.

This clonotype has more than one count but fewer than ten. Found in a library prepared for alpha chains, this beta chain is an off-target read, and its abundance has little meaning. This sequence joins TRBV7-2 and TRBJ2-5; D remains unclear. V was pared by 5 bases and J by 2 bases, with 18 bases between. The CDR3 consists of 16 residues. CDR1 is SGHTA, CDR2 FQGNSA, per germline. The CDR3 sequence is CASSATPLTLQETQYF. As DNA, the CDR3 is TGTGCCAGCAGCGCCACACCATTAACCCTTCAAGAGACCCAGTACTTC.

Of note for this clonotype: Being off target in a library aimed at alpha chains, this beta chain has a size of little meaning. The chain joins TRBV6-2 or TRBV6-3 to TRBJ2-1; 9 positions match TRBD1. The CDR3 has 14 residues. The J segment lost 2 bases and the V segment lost 5 bases, leaving 1 base of the junction unmatched. The germline V gene has CDR1 MNHEY and CDR2 SVGEGT. The CDR3 spells CASSRTGAYNEQFF. The CDR3 nucleotides read TGTGCCAGCAGTCGGACAGGGGCCTACAATGAGCAGTTCTTC.

In its sample, this clonotype is large. This beta chain was picked up by a library intended for alpha chains and is off target, so its count carries little meaning. The rearrangement joins TRBV7-2 to TRBJ2-5; D is unresolved. V lost 2 bases, J lost 4 bases, and 8 bases lay in between. The CDR3 totals 13 residues. Germline lookup yields CDR1 SGHTA and CDR2 FQGNSA. CDR3 loop: CASSLLDRETQYF. In DNA, the CDR3 is TGTGCCAGCAGCTTACTAGATCGAGAGACCCAGTACTTC. The complete variable domain, with remaining parts taken from reference TRBV7-2 and TRBJ2-5, reads GAGVSQSPSNKVTEKGKDVELRCDPISGHTALYWYRQSLGQGLEFLIYFQGNSAPDKSGLPSDRFSAERTGGSVSTLTIQRTQQEDSAVYLCASSLLDRETQYFGPGTRLLVL.

Turning to this clonotype: A much larger clone sits a single nucleotide away, making a read error possible. This beta chain represents an off-target read in a library built for alpha chains; its size is of limited meaning. This chain connects TRBV6-5 to TRBJ2-5; TRBD2 agrees at 10 bases. The CDR3 has 18 residues. CDR1 is MNHEY, CDR2 SVGAGI, per germline. The trim removed 4 bases at V and 4 bases at J, leaving 15 bases unmatched. CDR3 amino acids: CASSFPSGGATPGETQYF. CDR3 sequence (DNA): TGTGCCAGCAGTTTCCCCAGCGGGGGGGCAACGCCGGGAGAGACCCAGTACTTC.

This clonotype is medium-sized by share. This beta chain appears as a stray read in a library generated for alpha chains; its size is not informative. This rearrangement joins TRBV7-9 to TRBJ2-6, with D unclear. This CDR3 is built from 16 residues. V lost 5 bases and J 0 bases, leaving 11 bases between the germline ends. CDR1 is SEHNR and CDR2 is FQNEAQ in the germline V gene (reference sequence). The CDR3 protein is CASSPGVGSGANVLTF. In DNA form, the CDR3 reads TGTGCCAGCAGCCCTGGGGTGGGCTCTGGGGCCAACGTCCTGACTTTC.

This clonotype occurred a few times. This beta chain is off target for a library built for alpha chains, so its abundance means little. The chain recombines TRBV19 with TRBJ2-7, with D uncertain. Trimming shortened V by 0 bases and J by 1 base, and 10 bases separated the two germline ends. Germline V gene lookup returns CDR1 LNHDA and CDR2 SQIVND (reference sequence). This CDR3 has 15 amino acids. The CDR3: CASSIDPARSYEQYF. The CDR3 nucleotides are TGTGCCAGTAGTATAGATCCGGCTCGTTCCTACGAGCAGTACTTC.

This clonotype is categorized as medium-sized. The library was designed around alpha chains, so this beta chain is a stray read whose abundance carries little weight. J is TRBJ2-7 and V is TRBV27; tentative D call: TRBD2 (6 bases). This CDR3 has 15 amino acids. The V and J ends lost 5 bases and 2 bases respectively, with 16 bases between them. Per germline, CDR1 MNHEY and CDR2 SMNVEV (reference sequence). CDR3 coding DNA: TGTGCCAGCAGTGGCGGGGACTTGCCTCCCTACGAGCAGTACTTC. It specifies CASSGGDLPPYEQYF.

On this clonotype: This beta chain lies outside the target of a library built for alpha chains; its clone size means little. The chain is built from TRBV28 and TRBJ1-4; D might be TRBD1 (5 bases). With 3 bases removed from V and 4 bases from J, the gap between germline ends came to 12 bases. CDR1 is MDHEN and CDR2 is SYDVKM in the germline V gene. This CDR3 comprises 15 residues. The CDR3 loop is CASSFVDIYNEKLFF. In nucleotides, the CDR3 is TGTGCCAGCAGTTTTGTGGACATTTATAATGAAAAACTGTTTTTT.

This clonotype counts as medium-sized. This beta chain is a stray sequence in a library constructed for alpha chains; its clone size is not meaningful. The V and J genes are TRBV7-3 and TRBJ2-3; TRBD1 matches at 7 bases. CDR1 SGHTA and CDR2 FQGTGA come from the germline V gene. The CDR3 is made up of 15 amino acids. The junction had 9 bases not matched to a gene; V was cut back by 5 bases and J by 4 bases. The CDR3 sequence: CASSPTGFGSDTQYF. The CDR3 nucleotides read TGTGCCAGCAGCCCGACAGGGTTCGGGTCAGATACGCAGTATTTT.